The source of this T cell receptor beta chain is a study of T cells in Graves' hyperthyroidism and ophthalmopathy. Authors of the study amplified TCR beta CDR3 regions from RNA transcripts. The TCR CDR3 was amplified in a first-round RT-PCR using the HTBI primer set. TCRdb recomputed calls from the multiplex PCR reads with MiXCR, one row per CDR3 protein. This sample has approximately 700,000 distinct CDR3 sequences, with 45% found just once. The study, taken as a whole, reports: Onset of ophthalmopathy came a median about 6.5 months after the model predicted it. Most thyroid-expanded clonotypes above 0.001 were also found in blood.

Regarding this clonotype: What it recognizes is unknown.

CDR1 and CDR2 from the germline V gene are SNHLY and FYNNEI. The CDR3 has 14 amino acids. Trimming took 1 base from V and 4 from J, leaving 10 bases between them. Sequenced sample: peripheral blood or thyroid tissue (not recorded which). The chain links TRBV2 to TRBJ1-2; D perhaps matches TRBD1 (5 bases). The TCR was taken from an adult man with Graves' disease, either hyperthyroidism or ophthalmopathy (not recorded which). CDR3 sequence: CASSEVAGPYGYTF. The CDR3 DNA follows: TGTGCCAGCAGTGAAGTAGCAGGGCCCTATGGCTACACCTTC.